Below are 21 T cell receptor beta chains sequenced from a single sample in a study of T cells after yellow fever vaccination. MiXCR was run by TCRdb on the 5' RACE reads, yielding one entry per CDR3 protein. The table lists 450,000 to 600,000 distinct CDR3 sequences, about a sixth of them singletons, with 17% in the top ten. Sequences were derived from PBMCs, sampled around 5 days after the first yellow fever vaccination. These receptor sequences come from a man aged 18 to 30 who received the YFV17D yellow fever vaccine.

The chain recombines TRBV4-1 with TRBJ1-3; TRBD1 might be the D (5 bases). CDR1 is MGHRA, CDR2 YSYEKL, per germline. Trimming removed 3 bases at V and 0 bases at J, with 9 bases between. This CDR3 has 15 amino acids. In DNA, the CDR3 is TGCGCCAGCAGCCAGAGGGGAAACTCTGGAAACACCATATATTTT. This translates into CASSQRGNSGNTIYF.

This clonotype has only a few counts. The chain joins TRBV6-1 to TRBJ2-1; D is uncertain. Per germline, CDR1 MNHNS and CDR2 SASEGT. The V end was cut by 3 bases, the J end by 7 bases, with 10 bases between. This CDR3 spans 13 amino acids. CDR3 coding DNA: TGTGCCAGCAGTGAGACCCCTGCTAATGAGCAGTTCTTC. Its translation is CASSETPANEQFF.

A few counts support this clonotype. The V and J genes are TRBV6-5 and TRBJ2-1; TRBD1 matches at 10 bases. This CDR3 has 16 amino acids. V shed 2 bases, J shed 6 bases, and the junction held 7 bases outside the gene matches. Germline assignment: CDR1 MNHEY and CDR2 SVGAGI. CDR3 residues: CASSYTRQGARNEQFF. The CDR3 coding sequence is TGTGCCAGCAGTTACACCCGACAGGGGGCCCGCAATGAGCAGTTCTTC.

The chain has TRBV3-1 and TRBJ1-1; 10 positions agree with TRBD1. Germline values: CDR1 LGHDT, CDR2 YNNKEL (reference sequence). V was clipped by 4 bases and J by 1 base; unmatched bases: 6. The CDR3 contains 16 residues. For the CDR3, the DNA is TGTGCCAGCAGCCGAGGACAGGGGGTTTCGAACACTGAAGCTTTCTTT. Its translation: CASSRGQGVSNTEAFF.

In this sample, this clonotype turned up a few times. The V call is TRBV14, the J call TRBJ2-1; the match to TRBD1 covers 7 bases. V lost 2 bases to trimming and J lost 8 bases; unmatched junction nucleotides: 6. The CDR3 contains 14 residues. The germline gives CDR1 SGHDN, CDR2 FVKESK. DNA for the CDR3: TGTGCCAGCAGCCAACTGACAGGGTACCATGAGCAGTTCTTC. It yields the protein CASSQLTGYHEQFF.

The genes are TRBV6-6 and TRBJ1-5; D uncertain. The germline gives CDR1 MNHNY, CDR2 SVGAGI (reference sequence). The CDR3 spans 13 residues. Trimming shortened V by 9 bases and J by 6 bases, and 15 bases separated the two germline ends. The CDR3 region has the DNA TGTGCCAGTTCCCGTGGGGAGGGTCAGCCCCAGCATTTT. Amino acids: CASSRGEGQPQHF.

The table lists this clonotype with a few counts. This rearrangement joins TRBV5-8 to TRBJ2-6, with D unclear. The germline V gene encodes CDR1 SGHTS and CDR2 YDEGEE. The CDR3 totals 15 residues. Trimming removed 7 bases at V and 4 bases at J, with 15 bases between. CDR3 bases: TGTGCCAGCTCAATTATCACCCCCGGGGCCAACGTCCTGACTTTC. Its translation: CASSIITPGANVLTF.

At least ten counts were recorded for this clonotype. V is TRBV30 and J is TRBJ1-2; D unresolved. Germline values: CDR1 GTSNPN, CDR2 SVGIG (reference sequence). Deletions cut 4 bases from V and 8 bases from J, with 20 bases between. The CDR3 is made up of 14 amino acids. CDR3 residues: CAWKGREKPRGYTF. CDR3 bases: TGTGCCTGGAAAGGGAGGGAGAAGCCTAGAGGCTACACCTTC.

V is TRBV4-1 and J is TRBJ2-1; D ambiguous. This CDR3 comprises 13 residues. Trimming took off 0 bases at V and 9 bases at J, with 9 bases between the two ends. Germline CDR1 and CDR2: MGHRA and YSYEKL. The DNA for the CDR3 is TGCGCCAGCAGCCAAGAGAATACTTCTGAGCAGTTCTTC. This translates into CASSQENTSEQFF.

The chain has TRBV29-1 and TRBJ2-1, with D possibly matching TRBD2 (5 bases). Trimming pared 8 bases from V and 5 bases from J, leaving 19 bases between. Germline CDR1 is SQVTM and CDR2 is ANQGSEA. The CDR3 is made up of 14 amino acids. The CDR3 region has the DNA TGCAGCCCCCGAGTCATCGGGGATGACAATGAGCAGTTCTTC. Translation gives CSPRVIGDDNEQFF.

The chain uses TRBV29-1 and TRBJ2-4, with D perhaps TRBD1 (5 bases). Trimming removed 3 bases at V and 8 bases at J, with 11 bases between. Germline assignment: CDR1 SQVTM and CDR2 ANQGSEA. The CDR3 spans 12 residues. In nucleotides, the CDR3 is TGCAGCGTTGATATGCAGGGTGACATTCAGTACTTC. It specifies CSVDMQGDIQYF. Filled out from reference TRBV29-1 and TRBJ2-4, the complete variable domain reads SAVISQKPSRDICQRGTSLTIQCQVDSQVTMMFWYRQQPGQSLTLIATANQGSEATYESGFVIDKFPISRPNLTFSTLTVSNMSPEDSSIYLCSVDMQGDIQYFGAGTRLSVL.

This clonotype was recorded a few times. This chain links TRBV7-9 with TRBJ1-1, with a possible D match to TRBD1 (5 bases). This CDR3 spans 17 amino acids. V was pared by 5 bases and J by 8 bases, with 27 bases between. Germline CDR1 SEHNR, CDR2 FQNEAQ (reference sequence). The DNA for the CDR3 is TGTGCCAGCAGCAAGCCCCGGGGCCCGGACCGCACCAACGAAGCTTTCTTT. This gives the protein CASSKPRGPDRTNEAFF.

This clonotype appeared a few times. The rearrangement joins TRBV28 to TRBJ2-7, with TRBD1 matching over 8 bases. The CDR3 is 14 amino acids. The V gene's germline CDR1 is MDHEN and CDR2 SYDVKM. The V segment lost 5 bases and the J segment 3 bases; nucleotides outside the gene matches: 6. CDR3 nucleotide sequence: TGTGCCAGCAGTGGAGGGACAGGCCACTACGAGCAGTACGTC. Protein: CASSGGTGHYEQYV.

The chain uses TRBV7-2 and TRBJ2-5; D unresolved. CDR3 size: 15 residues. The germline V and J ends were trimmed by 5 bases and 4 bases, with 17 bases remaining between them. Per the germline V gene, CDR1 is SGHTA and CDR2 is FQGNSA. The CDR3 DNA is TGTGCCAGCAGCCGCATAGGCTTGAGAGGAGAGACCCAGTACTTC. Its translation is CASSRIGLRGETQYF.

This clonotype has more than one count but fewer than ten. The chain uses TRBV10-3 and TRBJ2-7, with TRBD2 as a possible D gene (6 bases). CDR3 length equals 15 residues. V lost 6 bases, J lost 3 bases, and 18 bases lay in between. Germline CDR1 reads ENHRY; CDR2 reads SYGVKD. The CDR3 is CAIRTRGGTLYEQYF. The CDR3 nucleotides are TGTGCCATCAGGACCCGTGGGGGGACCCTCTACGAGCAGTACTTC.

A few counts support this clonotype. This chain connects TRBV7-2 to TRBJ1-5, with a possible D match to TRBD1 (5 bases). CDR3 size: 14 residues. The germline V gene has CDR1 SGHTA and CDR2 FQGNSA. The ends were cut back, 1 base at V and 4 bases at J, with 8 bases in the middle. This chain's CDR3 is CASSLVDINQPQHF. In nucleotides, the CDR3 is TGTGCCAGCAGCTTAGTGGACATTAATCAGCCCCAGCATTTT.

This clonotype turned up a few times. This chain uses TRBV7-8 with TRBJ2-3; a possible D gene is TRBD2 (7 bases). V shed 5 bases and J shed 4 bases, with 13 bases lying between them. The CDR3 contains 14 residues. Germline V gives CDR1 SGHVS, CDR2 FQNEAQ. DNA of the CDR3: TGTGCCAGCAGCCCACGGGGGGCCCCAGATACGCAGTATTTT. Translation gives CASSPRGAPDTQYF.

This clonotype was seen a few times. This chain joins TRBV7-9 and TRBJ2-5, with a tentative D call TRBD2 (6 bases). Trimming pared 3 bases from V and 0 bases from J, leaving 8 bases between. The length of the CDR3 is 14 residues. The germline V gene has CDR1 SEHNR and CDR2 FQNEAQ (reference sequence). CDR3 nucleotide sequence: TGTGCCAGCAGCTTGCAGCGGGACCAAGAGACCCAGTACTTC. Translating gives CASSLQRDQETQYF.

The chain couples TRBV15 to TRBJ2-5, with D perhaps TRBD1 (7 bases). The germline CDR1 and CDR2 sequences are LNHNV and YYDKDF (reference sequence). V was clipped by 0 bases and J by 4 bases, with 9 bases between them. The length of the CDR3 is 14 residues. CDR3 protein: CATSREQGGETQYF. The CDR3, as DNA: TGTGCCACCAGCAGAGAGCAGGGGGGAGAGACCCAGTACTTC.

This clonotype was observed a few times. J is TRBJ1-2 and V is TRBV12-3 or TRBV12-4; D is possibly TRBD1 (5 bases). V was cut by 3 bases and J by 4 bases, with 18 bases left in between. The CDR3 is made up of 16 amino acids. The CDR3 loop is CASSFRRWGSLYGYTF. The CDR3, as DNA: TGTGCCAGCAGTTTCCGGCGATGGGGGTCCCTCTATGGCTACACCTTC.

The sample holds a few counts of this clonotype. The chain carries TRBV6-1 and TRBJ1-3; the match to TRBD1 covers 7 bases. The CDR3 contains 16 residues. The trim removed 8 bases at V and 0 bases at J, leaving 10 bases unmatched. CDR1 and CDR2 (germline): MNHNS, SASEGT. CDR3 region: CASREAGGNSGNTIYF. The CDR3 region has the DNA TGTGCCAGCCGGGAGGCAGGGGGTAACTCTGGAAACACCATATATTTT.